Below, 8 T cell receptor beta chains from the same sample are listed, as sequenced in a study of Ad26.COV2.S vaccination and SARS-CoV-2 variants. As to treatment: over 15 received Ad26.COV2.S at low or high dose, single or two shots; roughly five received placebo; per-sample allocation not given. Repertoires come from day 63 after the first vaccine or placebo injection. Assay: immunoSEQ multiplex PCR; the TCRdb copy retains only in-frame clones and omits some. The sample holds approximately 300,000 clones, about 82% seen once. Sequenced material: peripheral blood, taken in a trial of Ad26.COV2.S vaccine versus placebo. These receptors all come from a person between 18 and 59 years old who received the Ad26.COV2.S COVID-19 vaccine or a placebo.

As to this clone: Other DNA sequences in this specimen translate into the identical CDR3. The genes are TRBV4-1 and TRBJ2-7, with D possibly being TRBD2 (5 bases). This CDR3 contains 14 residues. Deletions cut 4 bases from V and 1 base from J, with 11 bases between. Germline CDR1 reads MGHRA; CDR2 reads YSYEKL. The CDR3 DNA reads TGCGCCAGCAGCCCCCCGGGGAGTTCCTACGAGCAGTACTTC. This translates into CASSPPGSSYEQYF.

This rearrangement joins TRBV14 to TRBJ2-7; 12 bases fit TRBD2. V was pared by 6 bases and J by 4 bases, with 10 bases of the junction left unmatched. This CDR3 is built from 16 residues. The germline V gene encodes CDR1 SGHDN and CDR2 FVKESK. The chain's CDR3 is CASSVGLAGSGYEQYF. The CDR3 coding sequence is TGTGCCAGCAGTGTGGGACTAGCGGGCTCTGGGTACGAGCAGTACTTC.

The rearrangement links TRBV3-1 (or the pseudogene TRBV3-2) to TRBJ1-3; unclear D gene. This CDR3 is 15 amino acids long. Germline V lookup: CDR1 LGHDT, CDR2 YNNKEL (reference sequence). V dropped 1 base and J dropped 0 bases, with 7 bases sitting between them. CDR3 sequence (DNA): TGTGCCAGCAGCCAAGGCAGGAGCTCTGGAAACACCATATATTTT. Its translation: CASSQGRSSGNTIYF.

This clone has just one count. The V and J genes are TRBV5-4 and TRBJ1-2, with D hard to call. Trimming removed 0 bases at V and 8 bases at J, with 11 bases between. Germline V gives CDR1 SGHNT, CDR2 YYREEE (reference sequence). The CDR3 runs to 13 residues. CDR3 sequence reads: CASSLEEGGGYTF. The CDR3 region has the DNA TGTGCCAGCAGCTTGGAAGAGGGCGGGGGCTACACCTTC.

The V call is TRBV5-8, the J call TRBJ1-2; D ambiguous. Germline V gene data show CDR1 as SGHTS and CDR2 as YDEGEE. The CDR3 totals 16 residues. V was pared by 5 bases and J by 8 bases, with 25 bases between. The CDR3 loop is CASSSATHKSGRGYTF. The CDR3 DNA follows: TGTGCCAGCAGTTCCGCGACTCATAAGTCAGGACGGGGCTACACCTTC.

The J gene is TRBJ1-1, the V gene TRBV7-2; D is unclear. V was clipped by 2 bases and J by 4 bases, with 5 bases between them. Germline CDR1 and CDR2: SGHTA and FQGNSA. The CDR3 totals 12 residues. The CDR3 nucleotides are TGTGCCAGCAGCTTACGGGGCACTGAAGCTTTCTTT. Its translation is CASSLRGTEAFF.

J is TRBJ2-5 and V is TRBV6-2 or TRBV6-3; a possible D gene is TRBD1 (6 bases). This CDR3 region has 15 residues. Trimming took 5 bases from V and 2 from J, leaving 15 bases between them. Germline V gene lookup returns CDR1 MNHEY and CDR2 SVGEGT. CDR3: CASSPPTGSQETQYF. In DNA form, the CDR3 reads TGTGCCAGCAGTCCCCCTACAGGGTCTCAAGAGACCCAGTACTTC.

V usage is TRBV19 and J usage is TRBJ1-1, with D tentatively TRBD1 (6 bases). The CDR3 covers 14 residues. Germline loops: CDR1 LNHDA, CDR2 SQIVND (reference sequence). V was cut by 6 bases and J by 5 bases, with 16 bases left in between. CDR3 bases: TGTGCCAGTAGCCAAGGACAGAGGATAACTGAAGCTTTCTTT. Translated: CASSQGQRITEAFF. The entire variable domain, with the rest obtained from reference TRBV19 and TRBJ1-1, is as follows: DGGITQSPKYLFRKEGQNVTLSCEQNLNHDAMYWYRQDPGQGLRLIYYSQIVNDFQKGDIAEGYSVSREKKESFPLTVTSAQKNPTAFYLCASSQGQRITEAFFGQGTRLTVV.